The subject of this entry is one T cell receptor beta chain. The PCR made use of 60 Vbeta and 13 Jbeta primers. Profiled with immunoSEQ multiplex PCR; TCRdb holds only in-frame clones, not every one. This table has about 130,000 clones, roughly 85% appearing once. The source of the sample is a study of cytomegalovirus exposure and HLA in healthy donors. Germline CDR1 is SGHDT and CDR2 is YYEEEE. Trimming removed 4 bases from V and 6 bases from J, with 19 bases in between. The CDR3 has 15 amino acids. The source of this sequence is a boy younger than 18 in good health and CMV-seronegative. Sequencing used PBMCs. The chain carries TRBV5-6 and TRBJ1-2; D is perhaps TRBD1 (6 bases). The CDR3 sequence: CASSPTGTMLHGYTF. CDR3 in DNA: TGTGCCAGCAGCCCAACAGGGACGATGTTACATGGCTACACCTTC.